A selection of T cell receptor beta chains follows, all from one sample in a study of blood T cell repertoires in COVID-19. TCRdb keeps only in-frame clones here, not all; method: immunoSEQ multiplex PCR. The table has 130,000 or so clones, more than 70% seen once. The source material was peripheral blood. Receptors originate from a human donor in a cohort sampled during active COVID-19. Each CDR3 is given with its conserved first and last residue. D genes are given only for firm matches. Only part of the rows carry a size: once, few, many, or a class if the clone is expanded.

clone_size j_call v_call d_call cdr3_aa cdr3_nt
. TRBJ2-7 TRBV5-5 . CASSLIAVNPYEQYF TGTGCCAGCAGCTTGATCGCGGTTAATCCCTACGAGCAGTACTTC
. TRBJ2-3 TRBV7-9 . CASLLGRGNTDTQYF TGTGCCAGCCTCCTCGGCCGGGGGAACACAGATACGCAGTATTTT
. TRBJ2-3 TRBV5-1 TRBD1 CASSPGTGGADTQYF TGCGCCAGCAGCCCCGGGACAGGGGGCGCAGATACGCAGTATTTT
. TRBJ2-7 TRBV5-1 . CASSLARESVRYEQYF TGCGCCAGCAGCTTGGCCCGGGAGTCGGTACGATACGAGCAGTACTTC
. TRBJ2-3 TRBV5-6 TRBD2 CASSPRGGDTQYF TGTGCCAGCAGCCCTCGGGGAGGGGATACGCAGTATTTT
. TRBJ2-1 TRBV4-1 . CASRVESSYNEQFF TGCGCCAGCAGAGTAGAGAGCTCCTACAATGAGCAGTTCTTC
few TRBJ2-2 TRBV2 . CASRVEDTGELFF TGTGCCAGCAGGGTGGAGGACACCGGGGAGCTGTTTTTT
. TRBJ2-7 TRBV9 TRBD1 CASSVAWGQERSQQYF TGTGCCAGCAGCGTAGCGTGGGGACAGGAGAGGTCTCAGCAGTACTTC
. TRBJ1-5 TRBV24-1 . CATRGGKEVDTWPQHF TGTGCCACCAGAGGAGGGAAGGAGGTCGATACGTGGCCCCAGCATTTT
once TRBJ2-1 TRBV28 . CASSFQGWAYNEQFF TGTGCCAGCAGTTTCCAGGGGTGGGCCTACAATGAGCAGTTCTTC
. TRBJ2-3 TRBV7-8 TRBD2 CASSLRLAGSTDTQYF TGTGCCAGCAGCCTGCGACTAGCGGGGAGCACAGATACGCAGTATTTT
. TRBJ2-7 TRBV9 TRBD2 CASSPFSSGRASYEQYF TGTGCCAGCAGCCCATTTTCTAGCGGGAGGGCGAGCTACGAGCAGTACTTC
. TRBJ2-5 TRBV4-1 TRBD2 CASSLGGYQETQYF TGCGCCAGCAGCCTGGGGGGGTACCAAGAGACCCAGTACTTC
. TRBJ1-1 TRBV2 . CASSDRVIFTEAFF TGTGCCAGCAGTGACAGGGTTATTTTTACTGAAGCTTTCTTT
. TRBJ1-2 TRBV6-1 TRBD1 CASSEESGGFFNGYTF TGTGCCAGCAGTGAAGAGTCAGGGGGCTTCTTTAATGGCTACACCTTC
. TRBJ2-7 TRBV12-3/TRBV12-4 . CASSSNFGERYF TGTGCCAGCAGTTCTAATTTTGGCGAGCGGTACTTC
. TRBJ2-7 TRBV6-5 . CASSYSRGGGYEQYF TGTGCCAGCAGTTACTCTAGGGGGGGAGGCTACGAGCAGTACTTC
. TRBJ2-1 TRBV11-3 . CASSFLRGGNEQFF TGTGCCAGCAGCTTTTTAAGGGGGGGTAATGAGCAGTTCTTC
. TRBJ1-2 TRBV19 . CASAYRKDYGYTF TGTGCCAGCGCCTACAGAAAAGACTATGGCTACACCTTC
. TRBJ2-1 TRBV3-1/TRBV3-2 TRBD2 CASSQDLAAGGRYEQFF TGTGCCAGCAGCCAAGATTTGGCAGCGGGGGGCAGGTATGAGCAGTTCTTC
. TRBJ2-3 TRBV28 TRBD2 CASSSPGASGLTDTQYF TGTGCCAGCAGCAGCCCTGGGGCTAGCGGTCTTACAGATACGCAGTATTTT
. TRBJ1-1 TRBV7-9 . CASSLVALEENTEAFF TGTGCCAGCAGCTTAGTAGCTTTAGAAGAAAACACTGAAGCTTTCTTT
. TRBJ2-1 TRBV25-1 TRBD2 CASTAGEWNNEQFF TGTGCCAGCACAGCGGGAGAATGGAACAATGAGCAGTTCTTC
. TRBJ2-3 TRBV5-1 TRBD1 CASSSGQGIDTQYF TGCGCCAGCAGCTCAGGACAGGGCATAGATACGCAGTATTTT
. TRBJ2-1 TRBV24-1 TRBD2 CATSANSGSDYNEQFF TGTGCCACCAGTGCCAATAGCGGGAGTGATTACAATGAGCAGTTCTTC
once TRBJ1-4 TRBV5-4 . CASSLGSIGTNEKLFF TGTGCCAGCAGCTTGGGTAGCATTGGAACTAATGAAAAACTGTTTTTT